The entry that follows covers one TCR beta chain sequence. This clonotype appeared a few times. What this receptor recognizes is not known. Base qualities are not recorded, but no much larger clone differs from it by a single base. This sample is drawn from a study of regulatory T cells in long-lasting Graves disease (dated by TCRdb to the early 2020s). About the investigation overall: Persistent Graves' disease was defined as persistently positive TSH receptor autoantibodies together with antithyroid drug treatment for over 5 years. Persistent Graves' disease patients in the clinical cohort had taken antithyroid drugs for around 10 years on average. Peripheral blood TCR sequencing and RNA sequencing compared persistent Graves' disease patients with newly diagnosed Graves' disease patients. A total of approximately 35 samples were covered by TCR sequencing, comprising approximately 13 persistent and roughly 20 newly diagnosed Graves' disease patients. The study took place in China and was registered as a clinical trial.

The label giving this sample's time point can be read as: persistent/refractory GD, antithyroid drugs over 5 years with positive TRAb. RNA was extracted from PBMCs in TRIzol for both TCR sequencing and RNA sequencing. Graves' disease was diagnosed according to American Thyroid Association guidelines. Patients were recruited from an endocrinology department in Xi'an, China. From each patient, roughly 9 milliliters of peripheral blood was collected into an EDTA anticoagulant tube. Ficoll Paque Plus density gradient separation was used to isolate PBMCs, and no further T cell sorting was performed. An Agilent 2100 Bioanalyzer and agarose gel were used to check RNA quality, and a NanoDrop 2000 was used to measure RNA concentration. The method was multiplex PCR. Sequenced on an Illumina HiSeq 4000. TCR beta libraries were built with iRepertoire HTBI primers and Arm-PCR amplification of CDR3 regions. Before sequencing, the PCR products underwent gel purification. As for how the authors treated the data: Across samples, around 58 TRBV and 13 to 15 TRBJ segments were identified and used for gene usage analysis of CDR3 amino acid clonotypes. COPE and FqMerger were used to merge filtered high-quality paired reads into contigs. BLAST was used to align contigs to IMGT TRBV, TRBD and TRBJ reference genes, and CDR3 was defined according to IMGT. Any clonotype with a frequency above 0.1% was counted as a highly expanded clone. Shannon entropy served as the measure of repertoire diversity, while the Gini coefficient captured V-J evenness. Clonotypes shared by more than one individual were considered public. The public reads were run again by TCRdb, first through fastp at Q25 and then through MiXCR, and only productive beta chains were kept. Every entry covers one CDR3 protein and lists the most common genes and DNA from its rows. What appears here as the V and J calls and clone size reflects TCRdb's work, not the paper's. The sample contains 500,000 to 800,000 distinct CDR3 sequences, around 30% of them found a single time. The ten largest make up roughly 40% of the sample.

The paper as a whole reports these results and caveats: The authors acknowledged the small sample size as a limitation that may reduce accuracy. Peripheral blood alone was examined, since thyroid tissue, which constituted the primary lesion, could not be accessed. Persistent Graves' disease patients showed lower TCR Shannon entropy and fewer highly expanded clones than newly diagnosed patients, suggesting clonal expansion. A larger number of public clonotypes was shared among persistent patients (about 2,700) than among newly diagnosed patients (roughly 970). Sequencing and analysis were restricted to the TCR beta chain.

The receptor was isolated from a female donor with Graves disease. The input for sequencing was peripheral blood mononuclear cells (PBMCs), taken when the disease was refractory, from a patient treated with antithyroid drugs.

CDR3 region: CSAAGVLEDTIYF. The DNA is TGCAGCGCGGCAGGGGTCTTGGAAGACACCATATATTTT. Recombination linked TRBV29-1 to TRBJ1-3; TRBD1 is a possible D gene, resting on 6 matching bases. The CDR3 has 13 amino acids, counting the end cysteine and phenylalanine. Left in the record is the CDR3 DNA by itself, 39 bases read in frame from the first base. Per the germline V gene, SQVTM is the CDR1 and ANQGSEA is the CDR2. V loses 7 bases of germline sequence and J loses 8 bases, and the interval between the two ends is 18 bases.